This record concerns one TCR beta chain sequence. Its antigen is still unknown. This sample was taken from a study of vaccination and CD4 T cells after COVID-19. As to treatment: roughly 10-day PBMC culture with coronavirus spike peptide pools or control peptides (ViraFEST assay). Negative selection isolated the CD4+ T cells once the cells had been cultured for approximately eleven days. With the Oncomine TCR Beta short-read assay, DNA from cultured CD4+ T cells was sequenced. TCRdb re-derived calls from the PCR reads in MiXCR, one entry per CDR3 protein. Found here are over 10,000 distinct CDR3 sequences, about four fifths of them singletons; the top ten hold about 28%. Sequenced input: CD4+ T cells from blood, cultured in vitro. The TCR comes from a human donor who had recovered from COVID-19.

The CDR3 sequence is CASSYPLAGGLNTQYF. In nucleotides, the CDR3 is TGTGCCAGCAGTTACCCGCTGGCGGGAGGGCTTAATACGCAGTATTTT. V gene TRBV6-2 or TRBV6-3 combines with J gene TRBJ2-3; 9 nucleotides line up with TRBD2. This CDR3 is 16 amino acids long. With 2 bases clipped from V and 7 bases from J, the junction kept 10 bases outside the gene matches. Per germline, CDR1 MNHEY and CDR2 SVGEGT.